A single T cell receptor (beta chain) is shown here with its context. Its target is not known. These data come from a study of early stage breast cancer tumors. Study-wide points: Comparing each tissue with blood distinguished tumor from normal in most of the 16 patients. Enriched TCRB sequences shared across patients were mostly commonly generated sequences. Unsorted bulk genomic DNA sequencing lacked pairing and functional marker data.

The protocol was immunoSEQ multiplex PCR, while the TCRdb copy is restricted to in-frame clones and leaves out a portion. The sample consists of 45,000 to 50,000 clones, roughly 84% of them appearing once. V trimming: 5 bases; J trimming: 2 bases; junction bases outside the gene matches: 5. The length of the CDR3 is 16 residues. Germline values: CDR1 LNHDA, CDR2 SQIVND (reference sequence). The receptor comes from a person aged 45 to 59 with breast cancer. This chain uses TRBV19 with TRBJ2-7, with TRBD2 matching over 14 bases. Material: blood. Written as DNA, the CDR3 is TGTGCCAGTAGTGTAGGACTAGCGGGAGGTACCTACGAGCAGTACTTC. Protein sequence: CASSVGLAGGTYEQYF.